A single sample is the source of the 2 T cell receptor beta chains below, sequenced in a study of blood T cell repertoires in COVID-19. The protocol was immunoSEQ multiplex PCR, while the TCRdb copy is restricted to in-frame clones and leaves out a portion. The data show 200,000 to 300,000 clones, roughly 86% seen once. Sequencing used peripheral blood. The receptors derive from a young woman who had recovered from COVID-19.

The chain carries TRBV3-1 (or the pseudogene TRBV3-2) and TRBJ2-3; D uncertain. The V gene's germline CDR1 is LGHDT and CDR2 YNNKEL (reference sequence). This CDR3 spans 13 amino acids. The V gene lost 6 bases and the J gene lost 0 bases, with 7 bases spanning the gap. The CDR3 DNA reads TGTGCCAGCAGTCTAAGTAGCACAGATACGCAGTATTTT. Amino acid sequence: CASSLSSTDTQYF.

This clone was detected only once. The rearrangement uses TRBV7-2 and TRBJ1-1; D remains ambiguous. Trimming stripped 6 bases from V and 3 bases from J, with 11 bases between. Germline CDR1 is SGHTA and CDR2 is FQGNSA. The CDR3 sequence is 13 residues long. The CDR3 here is CASRFIGDTEAFF. The CDR3 nucleotides read TGTGCCAGCAGGTTCATCGGGGACACTGAAGCTTTCTTT.